This T cell receptor beta chain comes out of a study of blood T cell repertoires in COVID-19. About the study: COVID-19 samples from acute and convalescent phases originated in the United States, Italy and Spain. PBMCs, B-cell-depleted T cells, or T cells provided the cDNA or gDNA that made up the material.

How the authors handled the data: Cell counts per sample came from amplifying reference gene primers. Profiling relied on immunoSEQ multiplex PCR, and the TCRdb table lists in-frame clones only, not all of them. V, J and clone size are those of that table, while D and trimming were read from the DNA. In the table there are about 65,000 clones, roughly four fifths of which are singletons. The CDR3 length is 16 residues. Trimming pared 7 bases from V and 5 bases from J, leaving 23 bases between. Germline V gene lookup returns CDR1 MDHEN and CDR2 SYDVKM. Sequencing input: peripheral blood. This receptor was identified in an elderly man with acute or convalescent COVID-19. The chain couples TRBV28 to TRBJ1-2, with D possibly matching TRBD1 (6 bases). DNA for the CDR3: TGTGCCAGCACCCCCGGGGGGCTACAGGATCGGTATGGCTACACCTTC. Amino acids: CASTPGGLQDRYGYTF.